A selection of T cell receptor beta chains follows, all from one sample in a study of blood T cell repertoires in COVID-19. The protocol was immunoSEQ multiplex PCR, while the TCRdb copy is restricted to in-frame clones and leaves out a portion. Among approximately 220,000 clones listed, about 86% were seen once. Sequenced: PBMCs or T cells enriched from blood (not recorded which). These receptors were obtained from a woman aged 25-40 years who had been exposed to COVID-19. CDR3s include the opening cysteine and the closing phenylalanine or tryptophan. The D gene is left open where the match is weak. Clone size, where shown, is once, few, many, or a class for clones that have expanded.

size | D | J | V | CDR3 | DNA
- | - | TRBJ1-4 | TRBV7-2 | CASSQTGIINEKLFF | TGTGCCAGCAGCCAAACAGGGATTATTAATGAAAAACTGTTTTTT
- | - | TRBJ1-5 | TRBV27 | CASSPWTTLRQDSNQPQHF | TGTGCCAGCAGCCCCTGGACAACTCTAAGACAAGATAGCAATCAGCCCCAGCATTTT
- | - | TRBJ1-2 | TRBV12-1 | CASSFGTDDNYGYTF | TGTGCCAGCAGCTTTGGGACAGACGATAACTATGGCTACACCTTC
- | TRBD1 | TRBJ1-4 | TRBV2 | CASTTDRANEKLFF | TGTGCCAGCACCACGGACAGGGCTAATGAAAAACTGTTTTTT
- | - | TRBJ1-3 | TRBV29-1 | CSVRSSGSGNTIYF | TGCAGCGTCCGCAGTTCTGGCTCTGGAAACACCATATATTTT
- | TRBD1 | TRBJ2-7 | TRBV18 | CASSPSGGTSYEQYF | TGTGCCAGCTCACCATCAGGGGGAACCTCCTACGAGCAGTACTTC
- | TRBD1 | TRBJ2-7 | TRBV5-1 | CASSLSGGYPYEQYF | TGCGCCAGCAGCTTATCAGGGGGTTACCCCTACGAGCAGTACTTC
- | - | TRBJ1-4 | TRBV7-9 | CASRPQGTNEKLFF | TGTGCCAGCCGGCCACAGGGAACTAATGAAAAACTGTTTTTT
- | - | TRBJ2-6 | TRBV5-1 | CASSTQGSGANVLTF | TGCGCCAGCAGCACCCAGGGGTCTGGGGCCAACGTCCTGACTTTC
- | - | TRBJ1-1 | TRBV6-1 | CASSEWGPMNTEAFF | TGTGCCAGCAGTGAATGGGGGCCCATGAACACTGAAGCTTTCTTT
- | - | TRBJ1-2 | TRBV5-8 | CASSSTTSVTF | TGTGCCAGCAGCTCTACGACATCGGTAACCTTC
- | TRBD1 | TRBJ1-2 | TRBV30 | CAWRAGGDYGYTF | TGTGCCTGGAGAGCAGGGGGCGACTATGGCTACACCTTC
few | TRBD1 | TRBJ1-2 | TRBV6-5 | CASSLRQGHYGYTF | TGTGCCAGCAGCCTACGACAGGGGCACTATGGCTACACCTTC
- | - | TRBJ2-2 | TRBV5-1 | CASSLEAGDTGELFF | TGCGCCAGCAGCTTGGAGGCCGGGGACACCGGGGAGCTGTTTTTT
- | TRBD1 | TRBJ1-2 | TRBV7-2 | CASSRAAGGSYGYTF | TGTGCCAGCAGCCGCGCCGCAGGGGGTAGCTATGGCTACACCTTC
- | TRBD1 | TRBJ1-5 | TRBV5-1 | CASSWTGGNQPQHF | TGCGCCAGCAGCTGGACAGGTGGCAATCAGCCCCAGCATTTT
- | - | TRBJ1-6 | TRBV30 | CAWSVRENSPLHF | TGTGCCTGGAGTGTAAGGGAGAATTCACCCCTCCACTTT
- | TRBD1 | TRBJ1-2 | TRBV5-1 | CASSLLSRGQGTNYGYTF | TGCGCCAGCAGCTTGCTGTCCCGGGGACAGGGGACCAACTATGGCTACACCTTC
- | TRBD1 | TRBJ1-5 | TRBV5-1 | CASSSGQGNQPQHF | TGCGCCAGCAGCTCGGGACAGGGGAATCAGCCCCAGCATTTT
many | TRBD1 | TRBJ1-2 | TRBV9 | CASSATGIYGYTF | TGTGCCAGCAGCGCGACAGGGATCTATGGCTACACCTTC
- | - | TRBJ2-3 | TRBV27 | CASSKPHSETADTQYF | TGTGCCAGCAGTAAACCTCATTCCGAAACAGCAGATACGCAGTATTTT
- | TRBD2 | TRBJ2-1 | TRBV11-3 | CASSLEGTSGGINNEQFF | TGTGCCAGCAGCTTAGAGGGGACTAGCGGGGGCATAAACAATGAGCAGTTCTTC
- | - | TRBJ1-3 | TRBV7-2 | CASSLVSGSGNTIYF | TGTGCCAGCAGCTTAGTCTCGGGCTCTGGAAACACCATATATTTT
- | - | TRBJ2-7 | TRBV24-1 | CATSDLLAGTGQYF | TGTGCCACCAGTGATTTATTGGCGGGGACGGGGCAGTACTTC
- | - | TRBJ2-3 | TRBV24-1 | CATSDRTGNTDTQYF | TGTGCCACCAGTGACAGAACAGGGAACACAGATACGCAGTATTTT
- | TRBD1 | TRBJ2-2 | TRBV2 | CASSGDRNTGELFF | TGTGCCAGCAGTGGGGACAGAAACACCGGGGAGCTGTTTTTT
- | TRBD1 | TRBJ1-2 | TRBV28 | CASSHNWDRGQQRYGYTF | TGTGCCAGCAGTCACAACTGGGACAGGGGGCAGCAGAGATATGGCTACACCTTC
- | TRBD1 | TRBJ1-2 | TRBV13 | CASSSRQGDYGYTF | TGTGCCAGCAGCTCCCGACAGGGAGATTATGGCTACACCTTC
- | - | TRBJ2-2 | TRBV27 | CASSLIPGWNGELFF | TGTGCCAGCAGTTTAATCCCGGGGTGGAACGGGGAGCTGTTTTTT
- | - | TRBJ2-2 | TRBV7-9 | CASSLKERSGNTGELFF | TGTGCCAGCAGCTTAAAAGAACGGTCGGGGAACACCGGGGAGCTGTTTTTT
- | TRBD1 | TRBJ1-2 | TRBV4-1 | CASSQEGRKGAQNYGYTF | TGCGCCAGCAGCCAAGAGGGTCGGAAGGGGGCGCAGAACTATGGCTACACCTTC
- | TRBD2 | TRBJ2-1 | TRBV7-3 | CASSPRRLAGVEQFF | TGTGCCAGCAGCCCTCGGAGACTAGCGGGGGTTGAGCAGTTCTTC
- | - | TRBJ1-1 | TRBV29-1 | CSVYRGGTEAFF | TGCAGCGTTTATAGGGGAGGAACTGAAGCTTTCTTT
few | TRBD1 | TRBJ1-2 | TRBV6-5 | CASSYSFGQGDYGYTF | TGTGCCAGCAGTTACAGCTTCGGACAGGGCGACTATGGCTACACCTTC
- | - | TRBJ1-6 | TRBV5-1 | CASRPSWGVENSPLHF | TGCGCCAGCAGGCCAAGTTGGGGGGTAGAAAATTCACCCCTCCACTTT
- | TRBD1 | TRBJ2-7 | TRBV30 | CAWAMGGTGGYEQYF | TGTGCCTGGGCCATGGGTGGGACAGGGGGCTACGAGCAGTACTTC
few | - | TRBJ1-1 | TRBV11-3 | CASSLDSHGGTEAFF | TGTGCCAGCAGCTTAGATAGTCACGGGGGGACTGAAGCTTTCTTT
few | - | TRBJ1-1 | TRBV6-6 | CASSLVQGATEAFF | TGTGCCAGCAGCCTTGTACAGGGCGCCACTGAAGCTTTCTTT
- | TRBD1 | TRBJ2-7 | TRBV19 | CASSTQGAPNEQYF | TGTGCCAGTAGTACACAGGGGGCACCTAACGAGCAGTACTTC
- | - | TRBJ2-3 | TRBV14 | CASSQFSPPTSTDTQYF | TGTGCCAGCAGCCAATTTAGCCCCCCCACTAGCACAGATACGCAGTATTTT
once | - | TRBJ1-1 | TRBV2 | CASSTDRYGAEAFF | TGTGCCAGCAGTACGGACAGATATGGGGCTGAAGCTTTCTTT
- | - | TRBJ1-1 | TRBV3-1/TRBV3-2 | CASSQGGLNTEAFF | TGTGCCAGCAGCCAAGGGGGCCTGAACACTGAAGCTTTCTTT
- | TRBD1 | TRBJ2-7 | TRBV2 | CASSEWDRSSYEQYF | TGTGCCAGCAGTGAATGGGACAGGAGCTCCTACGAGCAGTACTTC
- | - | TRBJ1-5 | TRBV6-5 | CASGERRSNQPQHF | TGTGCCAGCGGCGAGAGGCGAAGCAATCAGCCCCAGCATTTT
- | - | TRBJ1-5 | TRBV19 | CASSIAGSLLNQPQHF | TGTGCCAGTAGTATTGCAGGATCCCTACTCAATCAGCCCCAGCATTTT
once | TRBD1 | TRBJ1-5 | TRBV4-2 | CASSQKTGGARDSNQPQHF | TGTGCCAGCAGCCAAAAGACAGGGGGGGCCAGGGATAGCAATCAGCCCCAGCATTTT
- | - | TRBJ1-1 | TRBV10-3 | CAISPAEAVSPEAFF | TGTGCCATCAGCCCGGCGGAGGCCGTGTCACCTGAAGCTTTCTTT
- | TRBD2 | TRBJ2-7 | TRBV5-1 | CASSLSGGTYEQYF | TGCGCCAGCAGCTTGAGCGGGGGGACCTACGAGCAGTACTTC
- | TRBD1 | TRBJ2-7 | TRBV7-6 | CASSLGQNYEQYF | TGTGCCAGCAGCTTGGGACAGAACTACGAGCAGTACTTC
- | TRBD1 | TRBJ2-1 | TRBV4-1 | CASSQQQGANNEQFF | TGCGCCAGCAGCCAACAGCAGGGGGCGAACAATGAGCAGTTCTTC
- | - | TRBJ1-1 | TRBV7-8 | CASSPPGGGTWATEAFF | TGTGCCAGCAGTCCCCCGGGAGGGGGGACTTGGGCCACTGAAGCTTTCTTT
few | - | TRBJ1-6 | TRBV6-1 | CASSERGASSPLHF | TGTGCCAGCAGTGAACGGGGGGCGAGTTCACCCCTCCACTTT
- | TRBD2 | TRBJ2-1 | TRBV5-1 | CASSLASPGSGGPVYNEQFF | TGCGCCAGCAGCTTGGCTTCCCCTGGGAGCGGGGGCCCCGTATACAATGAGCAGTTCTTC
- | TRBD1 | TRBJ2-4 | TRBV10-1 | CASPGQTFYLAKNIQYF | TGCGCCAGTCCGGGACAGACATTTTATTTAGCCAAAAACATTCAGTACTTC
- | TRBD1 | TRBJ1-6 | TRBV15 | CATSRGGGTGRDSPLHF | TGTGCCACCAGCAGGGGTGGCGGGACAGGGCGGGATTCACCCCTCCACTTT
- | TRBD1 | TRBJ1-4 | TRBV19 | CASSILDRALGKLFF | TGTGCCAGTAGTATCCTCGACAGGGCCCTTGGGAAACTGTTTTTT
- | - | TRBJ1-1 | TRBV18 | CASSPGAGNTEAFF | TGTGCCAGCTCACCGGGAGCCGGGAACACTGAAGCTTTCTTT
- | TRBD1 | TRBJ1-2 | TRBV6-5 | CASSTGTGYGYTF | TGTGCCAGCAGCACCGGGACAGGATATGGCTACACCTTC
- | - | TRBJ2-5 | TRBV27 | CASSSRGPGETQYF | TGTGCCAGCAGTTCTCGCGGGCCGGGGGAGACCCAGTACTTC